Following are 20 T cell receptor beta chains from one sample sequenced in a study of blood T cell repertoires in COVID-19. Method: immunoSEQ multiplex PCR; TCRdb's copy keeps in-frame clones and lacks some. The sample shows 40,000 to 60,000 clones, about 83% of them seen only once. The sample consisted of peripheral blood. These receptors came from a woman aged 55 to 70 with acute or convalescent COVID-19.

The rearrangement joins TRBV6-2 or TRBV6-3 to TRBJ1-5, with unresolved D. The CDR3 covers 13 residues. The V end lost 6 bases, the J end lost 6 bases, and 12 bases lay between the germline ends. The germline gives CDR1 MNHEY, CDR2 SVGEGT. CDR3 sequence: CASSLRETQPQHF. CDR3 DNA: TGTGCCAGCAGCCTTAGGGAGACTCAGCCCCAGCATTTT.

This clone was detected a few times. The rearrangement links TRBV2 to TRBJ1-2; D unclear. This CDR3 has 15 amino acids. CDR1 is SNHLY, CDR2 FYNNEI, per germline. Trimming removed 2 bases from V and 0 bases from J, with 10 bases in between. In nucleotides, the CDR3 is TGTGCCAGCAGTGAATATCAATCTACTAACTATGGCTACACCTTC. This translates into CASSEYQSTNYGYTF.

The chain employs TRBV5-1 and TRBJ2-7; 8 bases are shared with TRBD1. Germline values: CDR1 SGHRS, CDR2 YFSETQ. V lost 0 bases and J lost 5; bases outside the gene matches: 7. The CDR3 is 15 amino acids. CDR3 nucleotides: TGCGCCAGCAGCTTGGGAAGACAGGGGAGAGACGAGCAGTACTTC. It is translated as CASSLGRQGRDEQYF. Drawing the rest from reference TRBV5-1 and TRBJ2-7, the complete variable domain is KAGVTQTPRYLIKTRGQQVTLSCSPISGHRSVSWYQQTPGQGLQFLFEYFSETQRNKGNFPGRFSGRQFSNSRSEMNVSTLELGDSALYLCASSLGRQGRDEQYFGPGTRLTVT.

This chain connects TRBV9 to TRBJ1-5; D unclear. V lost 4 bases to trimming and J lost 2 bases, with 16 bases between them. The CDR3 spans 16 residues. Germline V gene lookup returns CDR1 SGDLS and CDR2 YYNGEE. The CDR3 DNA reads TGTGCCAGCAGCCCTGGCCCCGCCAATGGCAATCAGCCCCAGCATTTT. The encoded protein is CASSPGPANGNQPQHF.

The CDR3 here is CASSVVQGVNTEAFF. Here the CDR3 DNA reads TGTGCCAGCAGCGTCGTTCAGGGGGTGAACACTGAAGCTTTCTTT. This chain joins TRBV9 and TRBJ1-1; TRBD1 matches 7 bases. This CDR3 has 15 residues. V dropped 2 bases and J dropped 0; count of bases not matched to a gene: 4. Looked up from germline, CDR1 is SGDLS and CDR2 is YYNGEE.

This rearrangement joins TRBV7-2 to TRBJ2-7; tentative D call: TRBD2 (5 bases). The V gene lost 3 bases and the J gene lost 5 bases, with 14 bases spanning the gap. The CDR3 contains 14 residues. Germline V gene data show CDR1 as SGHTA and CDR2 as FQGNSA. This CDR3 reads CASSLGAFGNEQYF. The DNA for the CDR3 is TGTGCCAGCAGCTTGGGAGCCTTCGGCAACGAGCAGTACTTC. Variable domain in full (rest from reference TRBV7-2 and TRBJ2-7): GAGVSQSPSNKVTEKGKDVELRCDPISGHTALYWYRQSLGQGLEFLIYFQGNSAPDKSGLPSDRFSAERTGGSVSTLTIQRTQQEDSAVYLCASSLGAFGNEQYFGPGTRLTVT.

This chain links TRBV4-1 with TRBJ2-1, with 7 bases aligning to TRBD2. With V trimmed by 5 bases and J by 4 bases, 5 bases remained unmatched. The CDR3 contains 14 residues. Germline V gives CDR1 MGHRA, CDR2 YSYEKL. In nucleotides, the CDR3 is TGCGCCAGCAGCGCTAGCGGACTTTACAATGAGCAGTTCTTC. Its protein is CASSASGLYNEQFF.

V usage is TRBV7-3 and J usage is TRBJ2-6; D gene unclear. CDR3 size: 14 residues. V was shortened by 4 bases and J by 4 bases, with 8 bases between the two germline ends. Germline CDR1 is SGHTA and CDR2 is FQGTGA. The CDR3 nucleotides are TGTGCCAGCAGCTCGCGCGCCGGGGCCAACGTCCTGACTTTC. This gives the protein CASSSRAGANVLTF. Looking up the rest from reference TRBV7-3 and TRBJ2-6 gives the full variable domain: GAGVSQTPSNKVTEKGKYVELRCDPISGHTALYWYRQSLGQGPEFLIYFQGTGAADDSGLPNDRFFAVRPEGSVSTLKIQRTERGDSAVYLCASSSRAGANVLTFGAGSRLTVL.

The chain has TRBV6-5 and TRBJ2-7; TRBD2 matches at 9 bases. The CDR3 is 14 amino acids. The ends lost 5 bases at V and 4 bases at J; junction bases unmatched: 6. Germline loops: CDR1 MNHEY, CDR2 SVGAGI. As DNA, the CDR3 is TGTGCCAGCAGTAATAGCGGGGGAGGGTACGAGCAGTACTTC. Its protein is CASSNSGGGYEQYF.

This chain connects TRBV6-2 or TRBV6-3 to TRBJ2-5, with 8 bases matching TRBD1. Germline V gene data show CDR1 as MNHEY and CDR2 as SVGEGT. CDR3 length equals 15 residues. Trimming at V came to 5 bases and at J to 5 bases, leaving 10 bases not matched to a gene. The CDR3 DNA reads as TGTGCCAGCAGTAAGGACAGGGCGCGATATGAGACCCAGTACTTC. Protein sequence: CASSKDRARYETQYF.

The V and J genes are TRBV9 and TRBJ1-3; tentative D call: TRBD1 (5 bases). This CDR3 has 18 residues. Germline lookup yields CDR1 SGDLS and CDR2 YYNGEE. The ends were cut back, 3 bases at V and 0 bases at J, with 19 bases in the middle. The CDR3 loop reads CASSGGGGGRVSGNTIYF. The CDR3 DNA reads TGTGCCAGCAGCGGCGGGGGAGGAGGTCGAGTCTCTGGAAACACCATATATTTT. The complete variable domain, with remaining parts taken from reference TRBV9 and TRBJ1-3, reads DSGVTQTPKHLITATGQRVTLRCSPRSGDLSVYWYQQSLDQGLQFLIQYYNGEERAKGNILERFSAQQFPDLHSELNLSSLELGDSALYFCASSGGGGGRVSGNTIYFGEGSWLTVV.

This clone was observed a single time. This sequence joins TRBV7-2 and TRBJ2-2, with D maybe TRBD2 (7 bases). Trimming took 5 bases from V and 0 from J, leaving 13 bases between them. The germline V gene encodes CDR1 SGHTA and CDR2 FQGNSA. The length of the CDR3 is 16 residues. CDR3 bases: TGTGCCAGCAGCCCTAGGGGGGGGACGAACACCGGGGAGCTGTTTTTT. It encodes CASSPRGGTNTGELFF.

The rearrangement uses TRBV10-3 and TRBJ2-7, with 13 bases fitting TRBD2. The germline gives CDR1 ENHRY, CDR2 SYGVKD. V lost 3 bases to trimming and J lost 4 bases; unmatched junction nucleotides: 6. This CDR3 has 16 residues. The CDR3 protein is CAISDSRTSGSYEQYF. In nucleotides, the CDR3 is TGTGCCATCAGTGATTCCAGGACTAGCGGGAGTTACGAGCAGTACTTC.

This chain connects TRBV29-1 to TRBJ2-3, with 11 bases aligning to TRBD1. Trimming cost V 6 bases and J 3 bases; bases outside gene matches: 8. This CDR3 has 15 amino acids. Germline V lookup: CDR1 SQVTM, CDR2 ANQGSEA. CDR3 amino acids: CSVDSGTGGTDTQYF. The CDR3, as DNA: TGCAGCGTCGATTCCGGGACAGGGGGGACAGATACGCAGTATTTT.

V gene TRBV5-8 combines with J gene TRBJ2-1, with a tentative D call TRBD2 (6 bases). V was clipped by 4 bases and J by 2 bases, with 13 bases between them. There are 15 residues in the CDR3. Germline V gene sequence: CDR1 SGHTS, CDR2 YDEGEE. In nucleotides, the CDR3 is TGTGCCAGCAGCGAGGCAGGGAGGCCCTACAATGAGCAGTTCTTC. Translated, it gives CASSEAGRPYNEQFF.

The V gene is TRBV5-1, the J gene TRBJ2-6; tentatively, D is TRBD1 (5 bases). CDR3 length: 15 residues. Germline CDR1 is SGHRS and CDR2 is YFSETQ. The V end was cut by 2 bases, the J end by 1 base, with 7 bases between. The CDR3 nucleotides are TGCGCCAGCAGCTTAGCAGGGTCTGGGGCCAACGTCCTGACTTTC. Protein: CASSLAGSGANVLTF.

The CDR3 coding sequence is TGTGCCCGTACTAGCGCGATGCACAATGAGCAGTTCTTC. Translation gives CARTSAMHNEQFF. The chain links TRBV30 to TRBJ2-1; 7 bases align to TRBD2. The germline CDR1 and CDR2 sequences are GTSNPN and SVGIG (reference sequence). V was pared by 8 bases and J by 5 bases, with 9 bases of the junction left unmatched. The CDR3 covers 13 residues. Filled out from reference TRBV30 and TRBJ2-1, the complete variable domain reads SQTIHQWPATLVQPVGSPLSLECTVEGTSNPNLYWYRQAAGRGLQLLFYSVGIGQISSEVPQNLSASRPQDRQFILSSKKLLLSDSGFYLCARTSAMHNEQFFGPGTRLTVL.

This chain links TRBV11-3 with TRBJ2-1; D possibly corresponds to TRBD1 (5 bases). This CDR3 has 14 amino acids. Germline V gene data show CDR1 as SGHNT and CDR2 as YENEEA. Trimming left V 0 bases short and J 7 bases short, with 10 bases between. Here the CDR3 DNA reads TGTGCCAGCAGCTTAGATAACAGGTATAATGAGCAGTTCTTC. Translating it yields CASSLDNRYNEQFF.

A few counts support this clone. This chain connects TRBV7-8 to TRBJ1-1; no clear D gene. CDR1 and CDR2 (germline): SGHVS, FQNEAQ. Trimming pared 2 bases from V and 5 bases from J, leaving 9 bases between. The CDR3 is made up of 13 amino acids. This chain's CDR3 is CASSLRRDTEAFF. DNA for the CDR3: TGTGCCAGCAGCTTAAGGAGGGATACTGAAGCTTTCTTT.

This chain links TRBV7-3 with TRBJ2-4; a weak D match, TRBD2 (5 bases). This CDR3 contains 15 residues. Germline V gene data show CDR1 as SGHTA and CDR2 as FQGTGA. V shed 2 bases and J shed 3 bases, with 11 bases lying between them. The CDR3 nucleotides read TGTGCCAGCAGCTTAGGGGTTGGAGGCAAAAACATTCAGTACTTC. Translation: CASSLGVGGKNIQYF. Variable domain in full (rest from reference TRBV7-3 and TRBJ2-4): GAGVSQTPSNKVTEKGKYVELRCDPISGHTALYWYRQSLGQGPEFLIYFQGTGAADDSGLPNDRFFAVRPEGSVSTLKIQRTERGDSAVYLCASSLGVGGKNIQYFGAGTRLSVL.